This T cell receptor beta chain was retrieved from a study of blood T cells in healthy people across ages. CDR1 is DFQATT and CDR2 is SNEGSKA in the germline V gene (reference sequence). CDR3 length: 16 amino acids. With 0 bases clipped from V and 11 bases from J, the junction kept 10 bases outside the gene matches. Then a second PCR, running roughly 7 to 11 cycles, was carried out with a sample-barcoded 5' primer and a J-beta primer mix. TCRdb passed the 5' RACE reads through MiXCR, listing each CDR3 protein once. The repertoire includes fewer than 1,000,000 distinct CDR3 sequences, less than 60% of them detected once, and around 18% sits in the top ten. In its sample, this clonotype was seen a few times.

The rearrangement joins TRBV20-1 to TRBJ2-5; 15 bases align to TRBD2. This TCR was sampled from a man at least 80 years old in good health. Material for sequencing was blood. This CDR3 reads CSARDVGTSGRQEQYF. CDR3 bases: TGCAGTGCTAGAGATGTTGGGACTAGCGGGAGGCAGGAGCAGTACTTC.